Sequencing of this TCR beta chain was carried out in a study of blood T cell repertoires in COVID-19. Overall study: Both acute and convalescent COVID-19 samples were obtained from the United States, Italy and Spain. T cells, B-cell-depleted T cells, or PBMCs supplied cDNA or gDNA.

Here immunoSEQ multiplex PCR was the method, and the copy in TCRdb shows in-frame clones only, minus some. Among about 100,000 clones listed, more than 75% were seen once. This clone was detected a few times. Germline CDR1 is SGHDT and CDR2 is YYEEEE. The trim removed 4 bases at V and 4 bases at J, leaving 6 bases unmatched. The CDR3 spans 14 residues. This sequence originates from a human donor in a cohort sampled during active COVID-19. Sequenced sample: peripheral blood. The gene calls are TRBV5-6 and TRBJ1-2; the match to TRBD1 covers 8 bases. The DNA for the CDR3 is TGTGCCAGCAGCAAGGACAGGGTTCCCTATGGCTACACCTTC. Protein sequence: CASSKDRVPYGYTF. Filled out from reference TRBV5-6 and TRBJ1-2, the complete variable domain reads DAGVTQSPTHLIKTRGQQVTLRCSPKSGHDTVSWYQQALGQGPQFIFQYYEEEERQRGNFPDRFSGHQFPNYSSELNVNALLLGDSALYLCASSKDRVPYGYTFGSGTRLTVV.